This entry lists 19 T cell receptor beta chains sequenced from one sample in a study of shared clonotypes between healthy human individuals. TCRdb keeps only in-frame clones here, not all; method: immunoSEQ multiplex PCR. Of 600,000 to 700,000 clones in the sample, around 73% were seen once. Sequencing used memory CD4+ T cells sorted from blood. Regarding subset: CD45RA-negative fraction. The receptors here all came from a woman aged 25 to 39 in good health.

With regard to this clone: Other DNA sequences in the sample encode the same CDR3. The chain uses TRBV28 and TRBJ2-3; 9 bases agree with TRBD2. Germline assignment: CDR1 MDHEN and CDR2 SYDVKM. CDR3 length: 15 amino acids. The J segment lost 0 bases and the V segment lost 5 bases, leaving 3 bases of the junction unmatched. As DNA, the CDR3 is TGTGCCAGCAGTCTAACTAGCGGGAGCACAGATACGCAGTATTTT. Its translation is CASSLTSGSTDTQYF.

The chain has TRBV28 and TRBJ2-7; no clear D gene. The CDR3 has 14 amino acids. V lost 2 bases, J lost 7 bases, and 15 bases lay in between. Germline assignment: CDR1 MDHEN and CDR2 SYDVKM. The CDR3 sequence: CASSLQQSVREQYF. For the CDR3, the DNA is TGTGCCAGCAGTTTACAACAGAGCGTGAGGGAGCAGTACTTC. Combining the CDR3 with reference TRBV28 and TRBJ2-7 gives the whole variable domain DVKVTQSSRYLVKRTGEKVFLECVQDMDHENMFWYRQDPGLGLRLIYFSYDVKMKEKGDIPEGYSVSREKKERFSLILESASTNQTSMYLCASSLQQSVREQYFGPGTRLTVT.

For the CDR3, the DNA is TGTGCCAGCAGCTCCGTAGCCGGAGAGACCCAGTACTTC. It is translated as CASSSVAGETQYF. The J gene is TRBJ2-5, the V gene TRBV5-4; D not certain. Between the trimmed V and J ends, which lost 3 bases and 4 bases, there was a span of 10 bases. The germline gives CDR1 SGHNT, CDR2 YYREEE (reference sequence). This CDR3 has 13 residues.

The chain links TRBV5-1 to TRBJ2-5; no reliable D call. Germline V gene data show CDR1 as SGHRS and CDR2 as YFSETQ. V was cut by 1 base and J by 0 bases, with 10 bases left in between. This CDR3 is built from 15 residues. Here the CDR3 DNA reads TGCGCCAGCAGCTTGATTTTAACCGACCAAGAGACCCAGTACTTC. It translates to CASSLILTDQETQYF. Looking up the rest from reference TRBV5-1 and TRBJ2-5 gives the full variable domain: KAGVTQTPRYLIKTRGQQVTLSCSPISGHRSVSWYQQTPGQGLQFLFEYFSETQRNKGNFPGRFSGRQFSNSRSEMNVSTLELGDSALYLCASSLILTDQETQYFGPGTRLLVL.

Comments on this clone: A far larger clone is off by one base, so a read error is likely. V gene TRBV6-6 combines with J gene TRBJ1-1; D unresolved. Trimming cost V 5 bases and J 1 base, with 8 bases left between them. The CDR3 covers 13 residues. CDR1 MNHNY and CDR2 SVGAGI come from the germline V gene (reference sequence). This CDR3 is CASSLEANTEAFF. The CDR3 DNA sequence: TGTGCCAGCAGTCTCGAGGCGAACACTGAAGCTTTCTTT.

Turning to this clone: The identical CDR3 is also encoded by other nucleotide sequences in the sample. The rearrangement uses TRBV5-1 and TRBJ1-4; weak D call: TRBD1 (5 bases). The CDR3 consists of 13 residues. V gave up 5 bases and J gave up 4 bases, with 9 bases separating them. In germline, CDR1 is SGHRS, CDR2 YFSETQ. The CDR3 region is CASSSDSNEKLFF. The CDR3 nucleotides are TGCGCCAGCAGTTCTGACAGTAATGAAAAACTGTTTTTT.

This chain links TRBV28 with TRBJ2-1; 10 bases align to TRBD2. There are 16 residues in the CDR3. In germline, CDR1 is MDHEN, CDR2 SYDVKM. After removal of 5 bases from V and 8 bases from J, the junction contained 12 bases not matched to a gene. DNA for the CDR3: TGTGCCAGCAGTCAGATCCTAGCGGGAGAGGGCGATGAGCAGTTCTTC. It specifies CASSQILAGEGDEQFF.

V gene TRBV11-3 combines with J gene TRBJ2-2; 9 nucleotides match TRBD1. V lost 5 bases and J lost 1; bases outside the gene matches: 5. The CDR3 runs to 16 residues. CDR1 is SGHNT and CDR2 is YENEEA in the germline V gene. The CDR3 here is CASSRPGQGNTGELFF. CDR3 DNA: TGTGCCAGCAGCCGCCCGGGACAGGGGAACACCGGGGAGCTGTTTTTT. The entire variable domain, with the rest obtained from reference TRBV11-3 and TRBJ2-2, is as follows: EAGVVQSPRYKIIEKKQPVAFWCNPISGHNTLYWYLQNLGQGPELLIRYENEEAVDDSQLPKDRFSAERLKGVDSTLKIQPAELGDSAVYLCASSRPGQGNTGELFFGEGSRLTVL.

This chain uses TRBV6-5 with TRBJ2-2; 10 bases line up with TRBD2. V gave up 6 bases and J gave up 5 bases; unmatched junction bases: 6. Germline V gene lookup returns CDR1 MNHEY and CDR2 SVGAGI. This CDR3 is 15 amino acids long. Here the CDR3 reads CASRSSGRATGELFF. The DNA of the CDR3 is TGTGCCAGCAGGTCCAGCGGGAGGGCGACCGGGGAGCTGTTTTTT.

The gene calls are TRBV27 and TRBJ1-5, with a weak D call TRBD1 (6 bases). From germline, CDR1 is MNHEY and CDR2 SMNVEV (reference sequence). The CDR3 has 16 residues. Trimming pared 5 bases from V and 5 bases from J, leaving 19 bases between. The CDR3 coding sequence is TGTGCCAGCAGTCCCGCGATCGGGGGGCGTTATCAGCCCCAGCATTTT. Protein product: CASSPAIGGRYQPQHF.

The V and J genes are TRBV6-1 and TRBJ1-5; TRBD1 matches at 9 bases. The CDR3 spans 14 residues. The germline CDR1 and CDR2 sequences are MNHNS and SASEGT. V trimming: 7 bases; J trimming: 7 bases; junction bases outside the gene matches: 8. Written as DNA, the CDR3 is TGTGCCAGCACCTTACAGGGGGCACGGCAGCCCCAGCATTTT. Its protein product is CASTLQGARQPQHF.

This clone was seen more than once but under ten times. The identical CDR3 is also encoded by other nucleotide sequences in the sample. This chain joins TRBV4-2 and TRBJ2-7, with 9 bases fitting TRBD2. V lost 1 base and J lost 2; bases outside the gene matches: 3. The CDR3 is 15 amino acids. Per the germline V gene, CDR1 is LGHNA and CDR2 is YNFKEQ. The CDR3: CASSQGLAETYEQYF. The CDR3 coding sequence is TGTGCCAGCAGCCAAGGACTAGCGGAGACCTACGAGCAGTACTTC.

On this clone itself: Distinct nucleotide sequences in the sample also encode this CDR3. The V gene is TRBV27, the J gene TRBJ2-2; unclear D gene. Germline V gene sequence: CDR1 MNHEY, CDR2 SMNVEV (reference sequence). The CDR3 spans 11 residues. Trimming removed 2 bases from V and 6 bases from J, with 1 base in between. DNA for the CDR3: TGTGCCAGCAGTTTAGCCGGGGAGCTGTTTTTT. This encodes CASSLAGELFF.

V usage is TRBV28 and J usage is TRBJ2-3; a possible D gene is TRBD1 (6 bases). Trimming pared 5 bases from V and 1 base from J, leaving 13 bases between. Germline CDR1 and CDR2: MDHEN and SYDVKM. The CDR3 is made up of 15 amino acids. CDR3 nucleotides: TGTGCCAGCAGTCCCAGGGGACGGGGCACAGATACGCAGTATTTT. Residues: CASSPRGRGTDTQYF.

This sequence joins TRBV30 and TRBJ2-1, with 7 positions matching TRBD2. The CDR3 length is 16 residues. After removal of 1 base from V and 4 bases from J, the junction contained 10 bases not matched to a gene. Germline CDR1 is GTSNPN and CDR2 is SVGIG (reference sequence). The CDR3 reads CAWSGGGSGSYNEQFF. In nucleotides, the CDR3 is TGTGCCTGGAGTGGGGGGGGTAGCGGGTCGTACAATGAGCAGTTCTTC. Full variable domain (missing parts from reference TRBV30 and TRBJ2-1): SQTIHQWPATLVQPVGSPLSLECTVEGTSNPNLYWYRQAAGRGLQLLFYSVGIGQISSEVPQNLSASRPQDRQFILSSKKLLLSDSGFYLCAWSGGGSGSYNEQFFGPGTRLTVL.

This chain uses TRBV5-1 with TRBJ2-5; 9 bases map to TRBD1. The CDR3 totals 17 residues. Germline loops: CDR1 SGHRS, CDR2 YFSETQ. V trimming: 4 bases; J trimming: 3 bases; junction bases outside the gene matches: 13. The CDR3 nucleotides read TGCGCCAGCAGCGTACTACCACCGGGACAGGGTAAAGAGACCCAGTACTTC. Its protein is CASSVLPPGQGKETQYF.

This clone was observed a handful of times. The CDR3 DNA reads TGTGCTAGTGCCCCGATCGTGGGTGAAAAACTGTTTTTT. It yields the protein CASAPIVGEKLFF. The chain joins TRBV12-5 to TRBJ1-4; no firm D call. The CDR3 is 13 amino acids. Germline lookup yields CDR1 LGHNT and CDR2 FRNRAP. The V and J ends lost 7 bases and 7 bases respectively, with 13 bases between them. The variable domain in full, completed from reference TRBV12-5 and TRBJ1-4, reads DARVTQTPRHKVTEMGQEVTMRCQPILGHNTVFWYRQTMMQGLELLAYFRNRAPLDDSGMPKDRFSAEMPDATLATLKIQPSEPRDSAVYFCASAPIVGEKLFFGSGTQLSVL.

This chain links TRBV28 with TRBJ2-4; the D call may be TRBD1 or TRBD2 (5 bases each). CDR1 is MDHEN and CDR2 is SYDVKM in the germline V gene. There are 14 residues in the CDR3. The ends were cut back, 5 bases at V and 4 bases at J, with 12 bases in the middle. CDR3 coding DNA: TGTGCCAGCAGTCAAGGGGACGTTAAAAACATTCAGTACTTC. Its protein product is CASSQGDVKNIQYF.

The rearrangement joins TRBV7-2 to TRBJ2-7; 13 bases are a match to TRBD2. The CDR3 extends over 16 amino acids. Germline CDR1 reads SGHTA; CDR2 reads FQGNSA. The V and J ends lost 3 bases and 4 bases, in that order; junction bases with no gene match: 6. The CDR3 spells CASSFRLAGGSYEQYF. CDR3 bases: TGTGCCAGCAGCTTTCGACTAGCGGGAGGTTCGTACGAGCAGTACTTC.